This T cell receptor beta chain was obtained from a study of long-term antiretroviral therapy in people with HIV. Notes on the study in general: At every time point, clones expanded before ART dominated the repertoire. The study collected blood between about 2004 and 2017, possibly under older ART regimens.

This CDR3 contains 13 residues. Trimming stripped 3 bases from V and 6 bases from J, with 11 bases between. Looked up from germline, CDR1 is MNHEY and CDR2 is SMNVEV (reference sequence). A note on this clone: Its antigen is as yet unknown.

With survey level as its setting, the immunoSEQ assay was v3.0. Sequenced by immunoSEQ multiplex PCR; TCRdb stores in-frame clones only, minus some. This sample carries around 30,000 clones, roughly 93% of them seen once, and the ten largest clones take about 6.4%. The input for sequencing was unsorted PBMCs, taken approximately 6.5 years after starting antiretroviral therapy. The gene calls are TRBV27 and TRBJ1-1; D is undetermined. This receptor was taken from a woman in her thirties or forties with HIV. The CDR3 spells CASSFGHNAEAFF. The CDR3 DNA follows: TGTGCCAGCAGTTTCGGGCATAACGCTGAAGCTTTCTTT.